This T cell receptor beta chain was obtained from a study of CXCR3-negative and CXCR3-positive naive CD8 T cells. At the level of the study: Roughly 135 million TRB reads were obtained overall (about 1.5 +/- 0.3 million per library). Study-wide points: Similar TRBV-TRBJ usage characterized naive CXCR3-negative and CXCR3-positive cells; memory cells differed. Naive cells positive for CXCR3 carried more hydrophobic TRB CDR3s than CXCR3-negative ones. Memory CD8+ cells showed much lower diversity, while both naive subsets displayed comparably high diversity.

CDR3 length: 18 amino acids. About this clonotype itself: The target antigen is unknown.

Identification of naive CD8+ T cells rested on CD45RO-CCR7+CD27+CD95- status. It was by 5' RACE with UMI labels that the TRB cDNA libraries were prepared. Using the 5' RACE reads, TCRdb records one entry per CDR3 protein without DNA. This listing includes tens of thousands of distinct CDR3 sequences. Sequencing was performed on naive CXCR3+ CD8+ T cells from blood. Subset described: CD45RO-CCR7+CD27+CD95- naive CD8+ T cells expressing CXCR3 (TNR3+). The chain combines TRBV23-1 with TRBJ1-4; the D call from TCRdb, TRBD1, cannot be confirmed without DNA. TRBV23-1 qualifies as an ORF whose function is uncertain. The sequence derives from a human donor in good health. Some clones in this sample may be carry-over from other donors' samples. Here the CDR3 reads CASSQSQESRDRGEKLFF.